A selection of T cell receptor beta chains follows, all from one sample in a study of brain metastases from non-small cell lung cancer. This table comes from immunoSEQ multiplex PCR, and its TCRdb copy is limited to in-frame clones, with some not included. The data hold around 400 clones, with roughly four fifths observed a single time. Material for sequencing was tissue from a brain metastasis. Every receptor here comes from a donor aged 40 or over with non-small cell lung cancer. Both conserved end residues are part of each CDR3. Fields, in order: V gene, D gene, J gene, CDR3 protein. The D gene is left open where the match is weak.

v_call: TRBV28; d_call: -; j_call: TRBJ2-2; cdr3_aa: CASSSARRGGTGELFF
v_call: TRBV7-9; d_call: -; j_call: TRBJ2-3; cdr3_aa: CASSLTDTQYF
v_call: TRBV19; d_call: -; j_call: TRBJ2-7; cdr3_aa: CASREPGREAEQYF
v_call: TRBV27; d_call: -; j_call: TRBJ1-1; cdr3_aa: CASSSTKGGNTEAFF
v_call: TRBV18; d_call: -; j_call: TRBJ2-7; cdr3_aa: CASSPHRDRVYEQYF
v_call: TRBV12-5; d_call: TRBD1; j_call: TRBJ1-2; cdr3_aa: CASGIPLQGPDGYTF
v_call: TRBV6-6; d_call: -; j_call: TRBJ1-5; cdr3_aa: CASSYSGGGNQPQHF
v_call: TRBV2; d_call: TRBD2; j_call: TRBJ2-3; cdr3_aa: CASSEGGGLTDTQYF
v_call: TRBV10-1; d_call: TRBD1; j_call: TRBJ2-1; cdr3_aa: CASSPDRGGDYNEQFF
v_call: TRBV6-6; d_call: -; j_call: TRBJ1-5; cdr3_aa: CASSYRDQPQHF
v_call: TRBV19; d_call: -; j_call: TRBJ2-3; cdr3_aa: CASSTGRGDTQYF
v_call: TRBV5-4; d_call: -; j_call: TRBJ1-1; cdr3_aa: CASSLAGSRDNEAFF
v_call: TRBV6-2/TRBV6-3; d_call: -; j_call: TRBJ2-1; cdr3_aa: CASSTGSEQFF
v_call: TRBV6-2/TRBV6-3; d_call: -; j_call: TRBJ2-7; cdr3_aa: CASSDGTEQYF
v_call: TRBV7-8; d_call: -; j_call: TRBJ1-1; cdr3_aa: CASSPLGGMNTEAFF
v_call: TRBV6-5; d_call: -; j_call: TRBJ1-5; cdr3_aa: CASSYLQGQPQHF
v_call: TRBV5-6; d_call: -; j_call: TRBJ1-1; cdr3_aa: CASSFTVNTEAFF
v_call: TRBV5-4; d_call: TRBD2; j_call: TRBJ2-2; cdr3_aa: CASSSGLAGAGELFF
v_call: TRBV9; d_call: -; j_call: TRBJ2-1; cdr3_aa: CASSNRTAPYNEQFF
v_call: TRBV19; d_call: -; j_call: TRBJ1-1; cdr3_aa: CASSIPSSGLNTEAFF
v_call: TRBV7-2; d_call: TRBD2; j_call: TRBJ2-4; cdr3_aa: CASSGDLAGSVAKNIQYF
v_call: TRBV6-2/TRBV6-3; d_call: TRBD1; j_call: TRBJ2-4; cdr3_aa: CASSWSGTGKYIQYF
v_call: TRBV4-3; d_call: -; j_call: TRBJ2-3; cdr3_aa: CASSQGADTQYF
v_call: TRBV7-3; d_call: -; j_call: TRBJ1-2; cdr3_aa: CASSPSSQGGNGYTF
v_call: TRBV2; d_call: -; j_call: TRBJ2-7; cdr3_aa: CASSDRSTTYEQYF
v_call: TRBV5-6; d_call: TRBD2; j_call: TRBJ2-3; cdr3_aa: CASTNSGRGSTDTQYF
v_call: TRBV3-1/TRBV3-2; d_call: -; j_call: TRBJ2-3; cdr3_aa: CASSNVVPICQDTQYF
v_call: TRBV19; d_call: TRBD1; j_call: TRBJ1-5; cdr3_aa: CASSRGDRGSYQPQHF
v_call: TRBV4-3; d_call: TRBD2; j_call: TRBJ2-1; cdr3_aa: CASSQDEREATYNEQFF
v_call: TRBV6-5; d_call: -; j_call: TRBJ2-2; cdr3_aa: CASSTASSGELFF
v_call: TRBV12-3/TRBV12-4; d_call: -; j_call: TRBJ2-4; cdr3_aa: CASSLGTAQYF
v_call: TRBV30; d_call: TRBD1; j_call: TRBJ1-2; cdr3_aa: CALLQGTAYGYTF
v_call: TRBV7-8; d_call: -; j_call: TRBJ1-5; cdr3_aa: CASSLGVLHQPQHF
v_call: TRBV28; d_call: -; j_call: TRBJ2-2; cdr3_aa: CASSPNPLNTGELFF
v_call: TRBV27; d_call: -; j_call: TRBJ1-1; cdr3_aa: CASSLGSGGINSFF
v_call: TRBV28; d_call: TRBD2; j_call: TRBJ2-3; cdr3_aa: CASSSPGLAGGYRTDTQYF
v_call: TRBV4-3; d_call: -; j_call: TRBJ2-2; cdr3_aa: CEHKGANTGELFF
v_call: TRBV15; d_call: TRBD1; j_call: TRBJ2-7; cdr3_aa: CATSPGQGSYEQYF
v_call: TRBV18; d_call: -; j_call: TRBJ2-1; cdr3_aa: CASSPIGRTNEQFF
v_call: TRBV19; d_call: -; j_call: TRBJ2-2; cdr3_aa: CASSIAGELFF
v_call: TRBV19; d_call: -; j_call: TRBJ2-2; cdr3_aa: CASSIDGLGGELFF
v_call: TRBV12-3/TRBV12-4; d_call: TRBD1; j_call: TRBJ1-3; cdr3_aa: CASSYATGTVYF
v_call: TRBV2; d_call: -; j_call: TRBJ2-7; cdr3_aa: CASTQTDSYEQYF
v_call: TRBV7-2; d_call: -; j_call: TRBJ1-2; cdr3_aa: CASSPTYGYTF
v_call: TRBV28; d_call: -; j_call: TRBJ2-5; cdr3_aa: CASSSGQGLLETQYF
v_call: TRBV12-5; d_call: -; j_call: TRBJ1-1; cdr3_aa: CASGLGGGTEAFF
v_call: TRBV15; d_call: -; j_call: TRBJ2-1; cdr3_aa: CATSSNQGSIEQFF
v_call: TRBV7-6; d_call: -; j_call: TRBJ1-6; cdr3_aa: CTSSLAQGQEVSYNSPLHF
v_call: TRBV7-9; d_call: -; j_call: TRBJ1-1; cdr3_aa: CAGGARLNTEAFF
v_call: TRBV10-1; d_call: -; j_call: TRBJ2-1; cdr3_aa: CASSESSGSVELWEFF
v_call: TRBV19; d_call: TRBD2; j_call: TRBJ2-1; cdr3_aa: CASKSIQEGGHEQFF
v_call: TRBV7-2; d_call: -; j_call: TRBJ2-3; cdr3_aa: CASSSPATSTDTQYF